The 8 T cell receptor beta chains presented below share a single source sample, sequenced in a study of regulatory T cells in long-lasting Graves disease. Specified time point: newly diagnosed GD, antithyroid drugs for less than 3 months. PBMC RNA served as the TCR library source. iRepertoire HTBI primers and Arm-PCR of CDR3 regions built TCR beta libraries. TCRdb redid the calling of the multiplex PCR reads with MiXCR, one entry per CDR3 protein. This sample yields around 250,000 distinct CDR3 sequences, of which 20% to 25% are seen a single time; more than 11% belongs to the top ten. The sequencing here drew on peripheral blood mononuclear cells (PBMCs), taken at new diagnosis, from a patient treated with antithyroid drugs. The receptors shown here come from a female donor with Graves disease.

Comments on this clonotype: A single base is all that separates this from a far larger clone, so a read error is likely. This sequence joins TRBV11-1 and TRBJ2-7; D is undetermined. The CDR3 is made up of 12 amino acids. Looked up from germline, CDR1 is SGHAT and CDR2 is FQDESV (reference sequence). CDR3 in amino acids: CASSSETYERYF. CDR3 DNA sequence: TGTGCCAGCAGCTCCGAAACCTACGAGCGGTACTTC. The full variable domain, in which reference TRBV11-1 and TRBJ2-7 provide the parts outside the CDR3, is EAEVAQSPRYKITEKSQAVAFWCDPISGHATLYWYRQILGQGPELLVQFQDESVVDDSQLPKDRFSAERLKGVDSTLKIQPAELGDSAMYLCASSSETYERYFGPGTRLTVT.

At least ten counts were recorded for this clonotype. V is TRBV6-1 and J is TRBJ1-5, with D tentatively TRBD1 (5 bases). V was trimmed by 3 bases and J by 1 base, leaving 10 bases between them. This CDR3 comprises 15 residues. Germline CDR1 and CDR2: MNHNS and SASEGT. CDR3 sequence reads: CASSDRQGSNQPQHF. The CDR3 region has the DNA TGTGCCAGCAGTGACCGGCAGGGCAGCAATCAGCCCCAGCATTTT.

The V and J genes are TRBV4-1 and TRBJ1-4, with D possibly TRBD1 on 6 matching bases. Germline assignment: CDR1 MGHRA and CDR2 YSYEKL. Between the trimmed V and J ends, which lost 4 bases and 8 bases, there was a span of 20 bases. CDR3 length equals 16 residues. The CDR3 DNA reads TGCGCCAGCAGCCTCAGGGCAGGGGCGCCCGAAGAAAAACTGTTTTTT. As protein: CASSLRAGAPEEKLFF.

This clonotype has ten or more counts. This chain joins TRBV19 and TRBJ2-1; 7 positions match TRBD2. V shed 6 bases and J 1 base; nucleotides not matched to a gene: 12. CDR3 length: 17 residues. Germline V lookup: CDR1 LNHDA, CDR2 SQIVND (reference sequence). The CDR3 here is CASSLSRAGPSYNEQFF. The CDR3 DNA follows: TGTGCCAGTAGCCTTTCCCGAGCGGGACCATCCTACAATGAGCAGTTCTTC.

This clonotype appeared a few times. This probably arose from a read error, given a far larger clone one base away. The missing conserved phenylalanine or tryptophan at the end of this CDR3 makes a read error likely. V is TRBV6-2 or TRBV6-3 and J is TRBJ1-4, with D perhaps matching TRBD1 (6 bases). This CDR3 region has 15 residues. Germline V gene sequence: CDR1 MNHEY, CDR2 SVGEGT. V was pared by 6 bases and J by 8 bases, with 19 bases between. The CDR3 protein is CASSRTVAAREKLFS. The CDR3 DNA sequence: TGTGCCAGCAGCAGGACAGTCGCGGCCAGGGAAAAACTGTTTTCT.

The rearrangement links TRBV20-1 to TRBJ1-6; possibly TRBD1 for D (6 bases). Germline lookup yields CDR1 DFQATT and CDR2 SNEGSKA (reference sequence). The CDR3 has 18 residues. Trimming stripped 0 bases from V and 8 bases from J, with 23 bases between. This CDR3 is CSARDQGRGTAVDSPLHF. In DNA form, the CDR3 reads TGCAGTGCTAGAGATCAGGGGCGGGGAACGGCGGTAGATTCACCCCTCCACTTT.

The table lists this clonotype with many counts. This chain connects TRBV30 to TRBJ2-1; tentative D call: TRBD2 (6 bases). The CDR3 loop spans 13 amino acids. CDR1 is GTSNPN, CDR2 SVGIG, per germline (reference sequence). V lost 7 bases and J 3 bases, leaving 13 bases between the germline ends. The CDR3 DNA reads as TGTGCCTCACTGGCGGGAAGCTACAATGAGCAGTTCTTC. It encodes CASLAGSYNEQFF. Full variable domain (missing parts from reference TRBV30 and TRBJ2-1): SQTIHQWPATLVQPVGSPLSLECTVEGTSNPNLYWYRQAAGRGLQLLFYSVGIGQISSEVPQNLSASRPQDRQFILSSKKLLLSDSGFYLCASLAGSYNEQFFGPGTRLTVL.

Many counts were recorded for this clonotype. The chain couples TRBV7-2 to TRBJ1-2, with D perhaps TRBD1 (5 bases). CDR1 is SGHTA and CDR2 is FQGNSA in the germline V gene. This CDR3 has 13 amino acids. The germline V and J ends were trimmed by 3 bases and 8 bases, with 13 bases remaining between them. The CDR3 is CASSFGTHRGYTF. In DNA form, the CDR3 reads TGTGCCAGCAGCTTCGGGACCCATCGGGGCTACACCTTC.